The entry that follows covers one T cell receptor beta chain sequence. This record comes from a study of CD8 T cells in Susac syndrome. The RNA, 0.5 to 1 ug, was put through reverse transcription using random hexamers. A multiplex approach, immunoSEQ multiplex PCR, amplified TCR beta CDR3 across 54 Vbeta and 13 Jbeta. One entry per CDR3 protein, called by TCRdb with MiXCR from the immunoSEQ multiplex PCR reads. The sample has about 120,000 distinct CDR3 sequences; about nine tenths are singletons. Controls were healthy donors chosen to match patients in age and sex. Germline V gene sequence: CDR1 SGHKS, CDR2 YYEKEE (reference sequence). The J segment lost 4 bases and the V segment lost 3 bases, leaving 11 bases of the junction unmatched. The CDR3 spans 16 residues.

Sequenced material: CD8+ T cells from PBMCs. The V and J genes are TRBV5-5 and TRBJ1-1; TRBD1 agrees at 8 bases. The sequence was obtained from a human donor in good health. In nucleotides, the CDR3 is TGTGCCAGCAGCTCGCAGGGGGCGGTTGGTTTCACTGAAGCTTTCTTT. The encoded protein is CASSSQGAVGFTEAFF.